A single T cell receptor beta chain is shown here with its context. Germline V gene lookup returns CDR1 MDHEN and CDR2 SYDVKM. V lost 5 bases to trimming and J lost 0 bases; unmatched junction nucleotides: 9. The CDR3 runs 16 residues. Sequencing was performed with immunoSEQ multiplex PCR; in TCRdb, only in-frame clones are kept and a portion is missing. The table lists fewer than 350,000 clones, approximately 90% of them singletons. The data are from a study of blood T cell repertoires in COVID-19. Study-wide context: Two negative PCRs, clearance, or symptom resolution had been documented for recovered Cohort 3 donors. PBMCs, B-cell-depleted T cells, or T cells were the source of the cDNA or gDNA that made up the material. There were acute and convalescent COVID-19 samples, and they came from the United States, Italy and Spain.

This clonotype originated in a woman aged 55-69 years in a cohort exposed to, infected with or recovered from COVID-19 (not recorded which). The sequenced material came from PBMCs or T cells enriched from blood (not recorded which). The chain links TRBV28 to TRBJ2-7; TRBD1 matches 8 bases. This CDR3 is CASSATGGTSSYEQYF. The CDR3 DNA is TGTGCCAGCAGTGCTACAGGGGGAACCTCCTCCTACGAGCAGTACTTC.